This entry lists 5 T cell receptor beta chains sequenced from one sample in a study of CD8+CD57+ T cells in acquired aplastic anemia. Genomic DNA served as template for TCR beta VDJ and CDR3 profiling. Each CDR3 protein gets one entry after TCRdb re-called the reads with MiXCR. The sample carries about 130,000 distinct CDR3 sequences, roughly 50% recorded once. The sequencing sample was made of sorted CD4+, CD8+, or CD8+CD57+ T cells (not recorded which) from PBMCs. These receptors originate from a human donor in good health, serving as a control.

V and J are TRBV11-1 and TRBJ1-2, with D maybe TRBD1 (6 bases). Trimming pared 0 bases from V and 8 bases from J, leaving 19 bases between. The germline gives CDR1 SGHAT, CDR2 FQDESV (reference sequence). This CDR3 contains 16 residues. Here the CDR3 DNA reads TGTGCCAGCAGCTTAGCAATGCACAGGGAAGTGGGCGGCTACACCTTC. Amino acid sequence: CASSLAMHREVGGYTF.

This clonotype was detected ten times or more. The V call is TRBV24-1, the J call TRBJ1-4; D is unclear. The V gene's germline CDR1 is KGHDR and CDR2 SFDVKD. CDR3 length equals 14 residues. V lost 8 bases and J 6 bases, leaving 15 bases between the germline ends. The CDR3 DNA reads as TGTGCCACCATTCCCCCCGGCGGGGATGAAAAACTGTTTTTT. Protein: CATIPPGGDEKLFF.

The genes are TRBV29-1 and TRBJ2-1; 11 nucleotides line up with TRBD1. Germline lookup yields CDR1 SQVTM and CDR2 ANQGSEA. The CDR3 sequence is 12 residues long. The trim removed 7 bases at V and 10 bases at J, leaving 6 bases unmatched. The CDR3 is CSGGQGEGEQFF. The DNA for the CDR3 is TGCAGCGGGGGACAGGGGGAAGGGGAGCAGTTCTTC.

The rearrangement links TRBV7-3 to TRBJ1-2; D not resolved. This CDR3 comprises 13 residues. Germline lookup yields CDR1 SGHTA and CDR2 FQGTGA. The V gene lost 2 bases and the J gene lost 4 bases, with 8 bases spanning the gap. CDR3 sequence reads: CASSLDTTYGYTF. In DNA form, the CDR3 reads TGTGCCAGCAGCTTAGACACCACCTATGGCTACACCTTC.

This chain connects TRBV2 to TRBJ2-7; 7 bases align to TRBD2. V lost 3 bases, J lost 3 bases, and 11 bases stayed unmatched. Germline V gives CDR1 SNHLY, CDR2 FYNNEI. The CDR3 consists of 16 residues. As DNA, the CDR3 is TGTGCCAGCAGTGAGGGGACTACTTGGACATTCTACGAGCAGTACTTC. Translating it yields CASSEGTTWTFYEQYF.